The 27 T cell receptor beta chains below all came from one sample that was sequenced in a study of control samples from healthy donors and cancer patients. Repertoires were generated with immunoSEQ multiplex PCR, while TCRdb's copy carries only in-frame clones and drops some. The sample consists of 130,000 or so clones, around 90% of them appearing once. The specimen sequenced was blood. These receptors were collected from a man in his forties or fifties in good health.

This clone was seen a few times. CDR3 DNA sequence: TGTGCCAGCAGTCCCCTCACCGGGACTTCCAGCTCCTACGAGCAGTACTTC. Its protein is CASSPLTGTSSSYEQYF. This chain joins TRBV6-2 or TRBV6-3 and TRBJ2-7; the D gene is possibly TRBD2 (6 bases). Trimming pared 5 bases from V and 0 bases from J, leaving 20 bases between. This CDR3 has 17 residues. Germline-derived CDR1 and CDR2 are MNHEY and SVGEGT.

The chain uses TRBV2 and TRBJ1-2; D is perhaps TRBD1 (6 bases). Germline-derived CDR1 and CDR2 are SNHLY and FYNNEI. This CDR3 is built from 15 residues. The V and J ends lost 4 bases and 1 base respectively, with 13 bases between them. CDR3 protein: CASSVRTAINYGYTF. The CDR3 bases are TGTGCCAGCAGTGTCAGGACAGCTATTAACTATGGCTACACCTTC.

The chain uses TRBV24-1 and TRBJ1-2; D might be TRBD1 (6 bases). The germline CDR1 and CDR2 sequences are KGHDR and SFDVKD. With 3 bases removed from V and 4 bases from J, the gap between germline ends came to 14 bases. The CDR3 is 15 residues long. This CDR3 reads CATSDARGAGYGYTF. CDR3 bases: TGTGCCACCAGTGATGCTAGGGGGGCGGGCTATGGCTACACCTTC.

The CDR3 protein is CSVEDNRANTGELFF. CDR3 DNA: TGCAGCGTTGAAGACAACAGGGCGAACACCGGGGAGCTGTTTTTT. V gene TRBV29-1 combines with J gene TRBJ2-2, with D tentatively TRBD1 (6 bases). The length of the CDR3 is 15 residues. Germline values: CDR1 SQVTM, CDR2 ANQGSEA. V was trimmed by 0 bases and J by 0 bases, leaving 8 bases between them.

In DNA form, the CDR3 reads TGCGCCAGCAGTGAGAGACAGACAGATGGCTACACCTTC. Its translation is CASSERQTDGYTF. V gene TRBV10-2 combines with J gene TRBJ1-2, with D possibly matching TRBD1 (5 bases). Germline-derived CDR1 and CDR2 are WSHSY and SAAADI. Trimming took off 2 bases at V and 6 bases at J, with 10 bases between the two ends. The CDR3 runs to 13 residues.

This clone was counted between two and nine times. The V call is TRBV5-4, the J call TRBJ2-5, with TRBD1 matching over 7 bases. The CDR3 covers 14 residues. V lost 4 bases to trimming and J lost 7 bases; unmatched junction nucleotides: 10. The V gene's germline CDR1 is SGHNT and CDR2 YYREEE (reference sequence). The CDR3 here is CASSRDRAGGTQYF. CDR3 bases: TGTGCCAGCAGCCGAGACAGGGCTGGGGGGACCCAGTACTTC.

The chain carries TRBV7-2 and TRBJ2-2, with no clear D. The CDR3 totals 13 residues. Germline V gene data show CDR1 as SGHTA and CDR2 as FQGNSA. Trimming removed 4 bases at V and 6 bases at J, with 9 bases between. CDR3 nucleotide sequence: TGTGCCAGCAGCTCAGTAGTCCCCGGGGAGCTGTTTTTT. It yields the protein CASSSVVPGELFF.

The chain joins TRBV19 to TRBJ2-7; TRBD1 agrees at 8 bases. The CDR3 is 13 residues long. V trimming: 5 bases; J trimming: 4 bases; junction bases outside the gene matches: 4. CDR1 is LNHDA and CDR2 is SQIVND in the germline V gene (reference sequence). CDR3 DNA sequence: TGTGCCAGTAGTTTTGACAGGGGTTACGAGCAGTACTTC. Protein sequence: CASSFDRGYEQYF.

This chain joins TRBV7-2 and TRBJ2-5; the D is unclear. Germline V lookup: CDR1 SGHTA, CDR2 FQGNSA. The CDR3 has 13 residues. The V end lost 2 bases, the J end lost 3 bases, and 7 bases lay between the germline ends. CDR3 amino acids: CASSLTGKETQYF. DNA for the CDR3: TGTGCCAGCAGCTTAACTGGAAAAGAGACCCAGTACTTC.

The rearrangement joins TRBV27 to TRBJ2-2, with D uncertain. The CDR3 runs to 12 residues. V was pared by 5 bases and J by 1 base, with 2 bases between. Germline loops: CDR1 MNHEY, CDR2 SMNVEV (reference sequence). The CDR3, as DNA: TGTGCCAGCAGTGGGAACACCGGGGAGCTGTTTTTT. It specifies CASSGNTGELFF.

This chain joins TRBV6-5 and TRBJ2-7; TRBD1 or TRBD2 may be the D gene (5 bases each). Germline CDR1 is MNHEY and CDR2 is SVGAGI. Trimming removed 5 bases at V and 2 bases at J, with 16 bases between. The CDR3 has 15 amino acids. The CDR3 reads CASSPTPGRTYEQYF. CDR3 nucleotides: TGTGCCAGCAGTCCTACTCCGGGACGGACCTACGAGCAGTACTTC.

The chain recombines TRBV24-1 with TRBJ1-5, with 8 positions matching TRBD1. CDR1 is KGHDR and CDR2 is SFDVKD in the germline V gene. Unmatched junction bases numbered 6, after V lost 3 bases and J lost 0 bases. The CDR3 is 17 residues long. This chain's CDR3 is CATSDPLDRDSNQPQHF. Here the CDR3 DNA reads TGTGCCACCAGTGATCCCTTGGACAGGGATAGCAATCAGCCCCAGCATTTT.

CDR3: CASRQGDRAVNQPQHF. The CDR3 nucleotides read TGTGCCAGCAGACAAGGGGACAGGGCGGTCAATCAGCCCCAGCATTTT. The chain recombines TRBV27 with TRBJ1-5; 9 nucleotides align to TRBD1. After removal of 6 bases from V and 3 bases from J, the junction contained 9 bases not matched to a gene. The CDR3 consists of 16 residues. Germline V gene lookup returns CDR1 MNHEY and CDR2 SMNVEV (reference sequence).

This sequence joins TRBV21-1 and TRBJ2-2; TRBD1, the table's D call, lacks a check against the DNA. TRBV21-1 is a pseudogene. The CDR3 spans 15 residues. CDR3 residues: CASSRTGQGGGQLFF. The CDR3 coding sequence is TGTGCCAGCAGCAGAACGGGACAGGGGGGCGGGCAGCTGTTTTTT.

This chain uses TRBV11-2 with TRBJ2-2, with 9 bases that match TRBD1. The germline gives CDR1 SGHAT, CDR2 FQNNGV. The length of the CDR3 is 15 residues. The J segment lost 7 bases and the V segment lost 5 bases, leaving 8 bases of the junction unmatched. DNA for the CDR3: TGTGCCAGCAGCCCCCGGACAGGGGCGGTCGGGGAGCTGTTTTTT. It translates to CASSPRTGAVGELFF.

V usage is TRBV6-5 and J usage is TRBJ2-7; 8 bases map to TRBD1. V lost 5 bases, J lost 4 bases, and 10 bases stayed unmatched. This CDR3 comprises 15 residues. Germline V CDR1 and CDR2: MNHEY, SVGAGI. CDR3 in amino acids: CASSIGQGVVYEQYF. In DNA form, the CDR3 reads TGTGCCAGCAGTATAGGACAGGGAGTAGTGTACGAGCAGTACTTC.

This clone has a handful of counts. The chain combines TRBV27 with TRBJ2-5, with 10 bases that match TRBD2. Germline-derived CDR1 and CDR2 are MNHEY and SMNVEV (reference sequence). This CDR3 is built from 15 residues. V was pared by 2 bases and J by 4 bases, with 4 bases of the junction left unmatched. CDR3 in DNA: TGTGCCAGCAGTTTAATAGCGGGGGGACCAGAGACCCAGTACTTC. Translated: CASSLIAGGPETQYF.

This sequence joins TRBV5-1 and TRBJ1-2, with 8 bases lining up with TRBD1. Germline trimming cut 2 bases from V and 7 bases from J; bases unmatched to any gene: 7. The CDR3 has 14 residues. Germline CDR1 is SGHRS and CDR2 is YFSETQ. The CDR3 here is CASSFSSGGSGYTF. CDR3 sequence (DNA): TGCGCCAGCAGCTTTTCTTCAGGGGGCTCTGGCTACACCTTC.

The rearrangement uses TRBV2 and TRBJ1-2; TRBD1 is a possible D gene (6 bases). V was pared by 4 bases and J by 8 bases, with 14 bases between. Germline CDR1 SNHLY, CDR2 FYNNEI. The CDR3 has 13 amino acids. CDR3 in amino acids: CASSVGGAWGYTF. CDR3 DNA: TGTGCCAGCAGTGTAGGGGGGGCATGGGGCTACACCTTC.

The gene calls are TRBV6-6 and TRBJ1-5; D is unclear. The germline gives CDR1 MNHNY, CDR2 SVGAGI (reference sequence). This CDR3 has 14 residues. Trimming removed 1 base at V and 6 bases at J, with 10 bases between. The CDR3 DNA is TGTGCCAGCAGTTACTTAACCGCCGGTCAGCCCCAGCATTTT. Protein sequence: CASSYLTAGQPQHF.

This chain connects TRBV15 to TRBJ1-5; D gene uncertain. CDR1 is LNHNV, CDR2 YYDKDF, per germline (reference sequence). The CDR3 is made up of 15 amino acids. V shed 0 bases and J shed 1 base, with 7 bases lying between them. CDR3: CATSRDSLSNQPQHF. The CDR3 region has the DNA TGTGCCACCAGCAGAGACTCTTTAAGCAATCAGCCCCAGCATTTT.

The rearrangement joins TRBV5-1 to TRBJ2-2; tentative D call: TRBD2 (6 bases). CDR1 and CDR2 (germline): SGHRS, YFSETQ. The V end was cut by 1 base, the J end by 5 bases, with 12 bases between. This CDR3 comprises 15 residues. The CDR3, as DNA: TGCGCCAGCAGCTTGATCGGGGGAGAGACCGGGGAGCTGTTTTTT. Protein sequence: CASSLIGGETGELFF.

Only a few counts were recorded for this clone. The chain employs TRBV5-1 and TRBJ2-5, with D unclear. This CDR3 region has 12 residues. V lost 0 bases and J lost 6, with 6 bases in between. Germline V CDR1 and CDR2: SGHRS, YFSETQ. In DNA, the CDR3 is TGCGCCAGCAGCTTGGAAAGGAAGACCCAGTACTTC. It encodes CASSLERKTQYF.

The V call is TRBV6-6, the J call TRBJ1-4, with D maybe TRBD1 (6 bases). The CDR3 sequence is 14 residues long. Germline V CDR1 and CDR2: MNHNY, SVGAGI (reference sequence). V lost 5 bases, J lost 5 bases, and 12 bases lay in between. The CDR3 DNA sequence: TGTGCCAGCAGTCTAACAGGGCCGAATGAAAAACTGTTTTTT. It specifies CASSLTGPNEKLFF.

This chain connects TRBV21-1 to TRBJ1-6. TRBV21-1 is a pseudogene locus. This CDR3 comprises 12 residues. In DNA form, the CDR3 reads TGTGCCAGCAGCACGGAAAATTCACCCCTCCACTTT. Translation gives CASSTENSPLHF.

The rearrangement uses TRBV2 and TRBJ1-2; maybe TRBD1 (6 bases). Germline values: CDR1 SNHLY, CDR2 FYNNEI. This CDR3 comprises 14 residues. The ends were cut back, 4 bases at V and 8 bases at J, with 17 bases in the middle. The CDR3 loop is CASSVWGAEGGYTF. The CDR3 region has the DNA TGTGCCAGCAGTGTATGGGGGGCAGAAGGAGGCTACACCTTC.

The genes are TRBV6-2 or TRBV6-3 and TRBJ1-2; 8 bases align to TRBD1. Trimming at V came to 6 bases and at J to 7 bases, leaving 10 bases not matched to a gene. This CDR3 comprises 14 residues. Looked up from germline, CDR1 is MNHEY and CDR2 is SVGEGT. The CDR3 nucleotides read TGTGCCAGCAGCCCAGGGGGCGACACTTTTGGCTACACCTTC. As protein: CASSPGGDTFGYTF.